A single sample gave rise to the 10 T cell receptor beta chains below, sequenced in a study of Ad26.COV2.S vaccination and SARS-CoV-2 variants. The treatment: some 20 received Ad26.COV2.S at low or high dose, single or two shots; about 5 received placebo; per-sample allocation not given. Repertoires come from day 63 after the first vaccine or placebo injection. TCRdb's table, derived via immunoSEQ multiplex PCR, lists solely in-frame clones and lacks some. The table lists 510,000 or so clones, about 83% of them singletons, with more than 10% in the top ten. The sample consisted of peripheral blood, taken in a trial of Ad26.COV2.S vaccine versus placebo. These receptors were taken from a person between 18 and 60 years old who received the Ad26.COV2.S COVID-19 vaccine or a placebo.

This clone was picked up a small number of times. This CDR3 reads CASRQTGFNEKLFF. Written as DNA, the CDR3 is TGTGCCAGCAGACAGACAGGGTTTAATGAAAAACTGTTTTTT. The rearrangement joins TRBV28 to TRBJ1-4, with 7 bases that match TRBD1. V gave up 6 bases and J gave up 4 bases; unmatched junction bases: 5. Germline V gene sequence: CDR1 MDHEN, CDR2 SYDVKM. The CDR3 consists of 14 residues.

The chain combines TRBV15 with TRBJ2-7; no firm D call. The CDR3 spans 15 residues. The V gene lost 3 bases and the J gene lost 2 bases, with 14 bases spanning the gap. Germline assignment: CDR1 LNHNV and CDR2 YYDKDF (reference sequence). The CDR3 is CATSSRAIGTYEQYF. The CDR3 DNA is TGTGCCACCAGCAGCAGAGCAATAGGGACCTACGAGCAGTACTTC.

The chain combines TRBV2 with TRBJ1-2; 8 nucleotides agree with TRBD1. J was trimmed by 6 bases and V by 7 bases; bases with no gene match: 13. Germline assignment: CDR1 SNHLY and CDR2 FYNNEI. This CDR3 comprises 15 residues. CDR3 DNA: TGTGCCAGCACCCAAGACAGGGGTGGTATTGATGGCTACACCTTC. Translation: CASTQDRGGIDGYTF.

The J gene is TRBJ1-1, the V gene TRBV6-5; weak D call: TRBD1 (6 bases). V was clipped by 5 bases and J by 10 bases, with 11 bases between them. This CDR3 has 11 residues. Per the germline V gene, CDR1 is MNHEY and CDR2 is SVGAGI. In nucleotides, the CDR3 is TGTGCCAGCAGTCCAGGGGAGTCAGCTTTCTTT. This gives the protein CASSPGESAFF.

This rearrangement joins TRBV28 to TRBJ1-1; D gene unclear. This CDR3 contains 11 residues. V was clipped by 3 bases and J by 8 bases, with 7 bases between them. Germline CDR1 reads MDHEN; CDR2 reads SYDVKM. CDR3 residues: CASSFDKEAFF. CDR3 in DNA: TGTGCCAGCAGTTTTGACAAGGAAGCTTTCTTT.

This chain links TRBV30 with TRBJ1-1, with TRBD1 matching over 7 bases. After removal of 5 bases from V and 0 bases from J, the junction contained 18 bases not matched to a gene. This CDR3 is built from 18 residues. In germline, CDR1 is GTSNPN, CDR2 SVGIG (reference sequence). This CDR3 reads CAWRQGIRALIMNTEAFF. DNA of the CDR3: TGTGCCTGGCGACAGGGTATCCGGGCACTGATTATGAACACTGAAGCTTTCTTT.

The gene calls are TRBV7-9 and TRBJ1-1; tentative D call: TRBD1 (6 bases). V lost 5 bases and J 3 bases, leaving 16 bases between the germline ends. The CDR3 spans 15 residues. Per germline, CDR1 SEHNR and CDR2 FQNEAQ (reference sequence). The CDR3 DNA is TGTGCCAGCAGCACAGGGCGGGGAGGGTACACTGAAGCTTTCTTT. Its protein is CASSTGRGGYTEAFF. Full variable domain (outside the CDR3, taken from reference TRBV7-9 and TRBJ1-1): DTGVSQNPRHKITKRGQNVTFRCDPISEHNRLYWYRQTLGQGPEFLTYFQNEAQLEKSRLLSDRFSAERPKGSFSTLEIQRTEQGDSAMYLCASSTGRGGYTEAFFGQGTRLTVV.

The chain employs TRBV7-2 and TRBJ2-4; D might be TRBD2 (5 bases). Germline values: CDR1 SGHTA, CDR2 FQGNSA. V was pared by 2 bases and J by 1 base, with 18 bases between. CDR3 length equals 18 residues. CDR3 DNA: TGTGCCAGCAGCTTATTTCACCCCGGAGGCGCGGCCAAAAACATTCAGTACTTC. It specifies CASSLFHPGGAAKNIQYF.

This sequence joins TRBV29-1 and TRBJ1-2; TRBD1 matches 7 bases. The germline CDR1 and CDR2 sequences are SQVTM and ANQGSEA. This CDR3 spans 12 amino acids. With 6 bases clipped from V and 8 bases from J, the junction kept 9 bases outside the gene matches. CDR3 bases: TGCAGCGTGGGATCAGGGGGTGGAGGCTACACCTTC. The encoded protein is CSVGSGGGGYTF. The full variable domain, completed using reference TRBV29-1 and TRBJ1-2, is SAVISQKPSRDICQRGTSLTIQCQVDSQVTMMFWYRQQPGQSLTLIATANQGSEATYESGFVIDKFPISRPNLTFSTLTVSNMSPEDSSIYLCSVGSGGGGYTFGSGTRLTVV.

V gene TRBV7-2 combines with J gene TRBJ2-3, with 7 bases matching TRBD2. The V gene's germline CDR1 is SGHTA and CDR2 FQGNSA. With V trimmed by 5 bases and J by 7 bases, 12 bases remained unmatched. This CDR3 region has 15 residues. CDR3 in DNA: TGTGCCAGCAGCCCGGGGGGAGGGCCAGGTTATACGCAGTATTTT. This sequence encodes CASSPGGGPGYTQYF.